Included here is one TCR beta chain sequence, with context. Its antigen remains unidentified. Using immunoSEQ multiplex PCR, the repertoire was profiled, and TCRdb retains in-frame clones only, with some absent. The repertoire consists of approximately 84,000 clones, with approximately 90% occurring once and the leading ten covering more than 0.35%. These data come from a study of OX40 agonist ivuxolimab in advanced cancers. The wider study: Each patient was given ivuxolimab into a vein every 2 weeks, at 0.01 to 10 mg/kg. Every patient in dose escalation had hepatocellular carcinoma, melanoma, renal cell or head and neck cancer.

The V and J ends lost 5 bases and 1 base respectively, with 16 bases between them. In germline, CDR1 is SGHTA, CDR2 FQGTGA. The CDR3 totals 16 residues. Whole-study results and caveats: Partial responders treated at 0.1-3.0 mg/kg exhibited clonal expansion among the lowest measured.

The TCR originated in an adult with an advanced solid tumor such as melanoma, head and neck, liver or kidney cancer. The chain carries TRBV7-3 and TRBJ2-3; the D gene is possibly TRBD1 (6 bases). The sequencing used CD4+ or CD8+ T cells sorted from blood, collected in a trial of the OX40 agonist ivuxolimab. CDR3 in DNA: TGTGCCAGCAGCGCGCCTACAGGGTTAGGCACAGATACGCAGTATTTT. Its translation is CASSAPTGLGTDTQYF.